The 14 T cell receptor beta chains in this list originate from one sample, sequenced in a study of spatial heterogeneity in lung cancer. TCRdb re-called the 5' RACE reads with MiXCR, one entry per CDR3 protein. The sample yields 5,500 to 8,000 distinct CDR3 sequences, approximately 5% seen once. Regarding time point: sample taken at primary tumor resection. Unsorted samples of tumor, nontumor lung or frozen PBMC had their whole RNA sequenced. The material sequenced was normal lung tissue next to the tumor, taken at surgery. These receptors came from a female donor with early-stage non-small cell lung cancer.

This clonotype came up many times. The rearrangement uses TRBV25-1 and TRBJ2-2; the match to TRBD1 covers 8 bases. The ends lost 7 bases at V and 1 base at J; junction bases unmatched: 8. The CDR3 is 16 residues long. Per the germline V gene, CDR1 is MGHDK and CDR2 is SYGVNS. The CDR3 bases are TGTGCCAGCAACGATTTCGGGACAGGGAACACCGGGGAGCTGTTTTTT. Its translation is CASNDFGTGNTGELFF.

This clonotype ranks as medium-sized. The chain combines TRBV10-2 with TRBJ1-1; weak D call: TRBD1 (5 bases). Trimming took 6 bases from V and 1 from J, leaving 6 bases between them. The V gene's germline CDR1 is WSHSY and CDR2 SAAADI. This CDR3 is built from 12 residues. CDR3 loop: CASSTGNTEAFF. The CDR3 nucleotides are TGCGCCAGCAGCACAGGGAACACTGAAGCTTTCTTT.

V is TRBV10-3 and J is TRBJ2-3, with D perhaps TRBD2 (5 bases). Trimming left V 0 bases short and J 7 bases short, with 11 bases between. This CDR3 comprises 14 residues. Germline V CDR1 and CDR2: ENHRY, SYGVKD. DNA for the CDR3: TGTGCCATCAGTGAGTCGACCGGGGTTCATACGCAGTATTTT. Translated, it gives CAISESTGVHTQYF.

This clonotype counts as medium-sized. V gene TRBV7-8 combines with J gene TRBJ2-1; 7 bases align to TRBD1. The trim removed 3 bases at V and 2 bases at J, leaving 4 bases unmatched. Germline CDR1 is SGHVS and CDR2 is FQNEAQ. The CDR3 has 15 amino acids. The CDR3 sequence is CASSLWQGAYNEQFF. The CDR3 nucleotides read TGTGCCAGCAGCTTGTGGCAGGGGGCCTACAATGAGCAGTTCTTC.

This clonotype was observed a single time. V gene TRBV7-2 combines with J gene TRBJ1-5; a possible D gene is TRBD1 (5 bases). Germline V gene data show CDR1 as SGHTA and CDR2 as FQGNSA. The germline V and J ends were trimmed by 5 bases and 0 bases, with 11 bases remaining between them. The CDR3 is made up of 15 amino acids. Written as DNA, the CDR3 is TGTGCCAGCAGCCGGCAGGGAACTAGCAATCAGCCCCAGCATTTT. Translation gives CASSRQGTSNQPQHF.

This clonotype is deemed medium-sized. The chain couples TRBV7-8 to TRBJ2-5; perhaps TRBD1 as D (5 bases). With 4 bases removed from V and 5 bases from J, the gap between germline ends came to 14 bases. Germline V gives CDR1 SGHVS, CDR2 FQNEAQ. The CDR3 runs to 14 residues. This chain's CDR3 is CASSSSGFAETQYF. The CDR3 DNA reads TGTGCCAGCAGCTCCTCAGGGTTTGCGGAGACCCAGTACTTC. The variable domain in full, with the rest retrieved from reference TRBV7-8 and TRBJ2-5, is GAGVSQSPRYKVAKRGQDVALRCDPISGHVSLFWYQQALGQGPEFLTYFQNEAQLDKSGLPSDRFFAERPEGSVSTLKIQRTQQEDSAVYLCASSSSGFAETQYFGPGTRLLVL.

This clonotype is termed medium-sized. The chain links TRBV6-6 to TRBJ2-3; D remains unclear. CDR1 MNHNY and CDR2 SVGAGI come from the germline V gene (reference sequence). This CDR3 region has 12 residues. Trimming shortened V by 8 bases and J by 2 bases, and 8 bases separated the two germline ends. CDR3 in DNA: TGTGCCAGCTCACAATACACAGATACGCAGTATTTT. This sequence encodes CASSQYTDTQYF.

Ten or more counts support this clonotype. The rearrangement uses TRBV28 and TRBJ2-7; D uncertain. Germline loops: CDR1 MDHEN, CDR2 SYDVKM. The CDR3 extends over 16 amino acids. V gave up 3 bases and J gave up 0 bases, with 15 bases separating them. The CDR3 DNA reads as TGTGCCAGCAGTTTGGGTCCCAATCTCAGCTCCTACGAGCAGTACTTC. Protein: CASSLGPNLSSYEQYF.

The genes are TRBV15 and TRBJ2-5; TRBD2 might be the D (6 bases). CDR1 is LNHNV, CDR2 YYDKDF, per germline (reference sequence). The ends were cut back, 1 base at V and 3 bases at J, with 15 bases in the middle. The CDR3 totals 16 residues. Here the CDR3 reads CATSRGTSSLKETQYF. For the CDR3, the DNA is TGTGCCACCAGCAGAGGTACTAGCAGCCTGAAAGAGACCCAGTACTTC. Together with reference TRBV15 and TRBJ2-5, the CDR3 gives the full variable domain: DAMVIQNPRYQVTQFGKPVTLSCSQTLNHNVMYWYQQKSSQAPKLLFHYYDKDFNNEADTPDNFQSRRPNTSFCFLDIRSPGLGDTAMYLCATSRGTSSLKETQYFGPGTRLLVL.

This clonotype is labeled medium-sized. This sequence joins TRBV7-8 and TRBJ2-7, with D perhaps matching TRBD2 (6 bases). Germline V gives CDR1 SGHVS, CDR2 FQNEAQ. The length of the CDR3 is 13 residues. Trimming took 3 bases from V and 5 from J, leaving 11 bases between them. Here the CDR3 reads CASSFGEVHEQYF. In DNA, the CDR3 is TGTGCCAGCAGCTTTGGGGAGGTTCACGAGCAGTACTTC. The variable domain in full, with the rest retrieved from reference TRBV7-8 and TRBJ2-7, is GAGVSQSPRYKVAKRGQDVALRCDPISGHVSLFWYQQALGQGPEFLTYFQNEAQLDKSGLPSDRFFAERPEGSVSTLKIQRTQQEDSAVYLCASSFGEVHEQYFGPGTRLTVT.

This clonotype was detected many times. V and J are TRBV20-1 and TRBJ2-7; D is undetermined. This CDR3 region has 12 residues. Germline V gene data show CDR1 as DFQATT and CDR2 as SNEGSKA (reference sequence). Trimming took off 1 base at V and 3 bases at J, with 7 bases between the two ends. This CDR3 is CSARVDFYEQYF. CDR3 in DNA: TGCAGTGCTAGAGTCGATTTCTACGAGCAGTACTTC.

This clonotype was seen many times. The chain recombines TRBV20-1 with TRBJ2-1; possibly TRBD1 or TRBD2 for D (5 bases each). CDR1 is DFQATT and CDR2 is SNEGSKA in the germline V gene (reference sequence). The CDR3 runs 16 residues. V lost 0 bases and J 5 bases, leaving 17 bases between the germline ends. The CDR3 DNA reads TGCAGTGCTAGAGACCCCTTGGGGCGGGTCCACAATGAGCAGTTCTTC. This codes for CSARDPLGRVHNEQFF.

By its share, this clonotype is medium-sized. The chain combines TRBV24-1 with TRBJ2-1, with 10 positions matching TRBD2. V shed 9 bases and J 5 bases; nucleotides not matched to a gene: 3. This CDR3 comprises 13 residues. Germline V lookup: CDR1 KGHDR, CDR2 SFDVKD. This chain's CDR3 is CATATSGHNEQFF. CDR3 coding DNA: TGTGCCACCGCGACTAGCGGGCACAATGAGCAGTTCTTC.

This clonotype is categorized as medium-sized. V usage is TRBV29-1 and J usage is TRBJ2-1; either TRBD1 or TRBD2 may supply D (5 bases each). This CDR3 spans 12 amino acids. CDR1 and CDR2 (germline): SQVTM, ANQGSEA. Trimming took off 5 bases at V and 4 bases at J, with 9 bases between the two ends. The chain's CDR3 is CSVNGAYNEQFF. In DNA, the CDR3 is TGCAGCGTTAACGGGGCGTACAATGAGCAGTTCTTC.